These T cell receptor beta chains were read from a single sample in a study of blood T cell repertoires in COVID-19. Here immunoSEQ multiplex PCR was the method, and the copy in TCRdb shows in-frame clones only, minus some. The sample includes over 200,000 clones, roughly four fifths seen only once; the top ten take roughly 7.6%. Input material: peripheral blood. The receptors originated from a woman aged 50 to 60 with active or convalescent COVID-19. CDR3s include the opening cysteine and the closing phenylalanine or tryptophan. The D gene is left open where the match is weak. Clone size is stated in some rows and not others, as once, few, many or a class when expanded.

d_gene	v_gene	abundance	j_gene	CDR3aa	CDR3nt
NA	TRBV28	NA	TRBJ1-1	CASSLQTGEAFF	TGTGCCAGCAGTTTACAAACAGGTGAAGCTTTCTTT
NA	TRBV19	NA	TRBJ1-5	CASSTQVGSQHF	TGTGCCAGTAGTACCCAGGTCGGCTCCCAGCATTTT
TRBD1	TRBV5-1	NA	TRBJ2-5	CASSYSGQGGETQYF	TGCGCCAGCAGCTACTCTGGACAGGGAGGAGAGACCCAGTACTTC
NA	TRBV29-1	NA	TRBJ1-5	CSVGFGGAGNQPQHF	TGCAGCGTTGGTTTTGGGGGCGCGGGCAATCAGCCCCAGCATTTT
NA	TRBV27	NA	TRBJ1-1	CASSLFGGADTEAFF	TGTGCCAGCAGTTTATTCGGGGGGGCCGACACTGAAGCTTTCTTT
NA	TRBV5-4	NA	TRBJ2-3	CASSLPSGGYTQYF	TGTGCCAGCAGCTTGCCCTCCGGAGGGTATACGCAGTATTTT
TRBD1	TRBV5-4	few	TRBJ1-2	CASSWTGTDRYGYTF	TGTGCCAGCAGCTGGACCGGGACAGACCGCTATGGCTACACCTTC
TRBD2	TRBV10-3	NA	TRBJ2-3	CAIAGGSGSTDTQYF	TGTGCCATCGCGGGGGGTAGCGGGAGCACAGATACGCAGTATTTT
TRBD1	TRBV7-2	NA	TRBJ1-5	CASTKTGNQPQHF	TGTGCCAGCACTAAGACAGGGAATCAGCCCCAGCATTTT
NA	TRBV11-2	few	TRBJ1-2	CASSLVGHSYGYTF	TGTGCCAGCAGCTTAGTGGGTCACAGCTATGGCTACACCTTC
TRBD2	TRBV4-1	NA	TRBJ2-1	CASSPSGRANNEQFF	TGCGCCAGCAGCCCGAGCGGGAGGGCCAACAATGAGCAGTTCTTC
NA	TRBV5-1	NA	TRBJ1-4	CASSLGTGKEKLFF	TGCGCCAGCAGCTTGGGTACAGGGAAAGAAAAACTGTTTTTT
TRBD1	TRBV6-5	NA	TRBJ2-5	CASTRQGVGKTQYF	TGTGCCAGCACCCGACAGGGGGTCGGAAAGACCCAGTACTTC
TRBD1	TRBV6-5	NA	TRBJ2-7	CASSKQGPEQYF	TGTGCCAGCAGCAAACAGGGGCCCGAGCAGTACTTC
TRBD1	TRBV9	NA	TRBJ1-1	CASSPRQGADTEAFF	TGTGCCAGCAGCCCCCGACAGGGGGCGGACACTGAAGCTTTCTTT
NA	TRBV12-3/TRBV12-4	NA	TRBJ1-1	CASSSQGRGEAFF	TGTGCCAGCAGTTCCCAGGGGAGGGGGGAAGCTTTCTTT
NA	TRBV11-2	NA	TRBJ2-2	CASVYWGGGELFF	TGTGCCAGCGTCTACTGGGGAGGCGGGGAGCTGTTTTTT
TRBD1	TRBV29-1	NA	TRBJ1-1	CSVRDRGRGTEAFF	TGCAGCGTCCGGGACAGGGGGCGAGGAACTGAAGCTTTCTTT
NA	TRBV6-5	NA	TRBJ1-1	CASGDRQGAEAFF	TGTGCCAGCGGAGACAGGCAGGGCGCTGAAGCTTTCTTT
TRBD1	TRBV7-3	once	TRBJ1-5	CASSLNGTGVGSNQPQHF	TGTGCCAGCAGCTTAAACGGGACAGGGGTCGGGAGCAATCAGCCCCAGCATTTT
TRBD1	TRBV5-1	NA	TRBJ1-6	CASSRTGENSPLHF	TGCGCCAGCAGTCGGACAGGGGAGAATTCACCCCTCCACTTT
NA	TRBV24-1	NA	TRBJ2-5	CATSEVATQTQYF	TGTGCCACCAGTGAAGTAGCTACGCAGACCCAGTACTTC
NA	TRBV5-6	NA	TRBJ1-1	CASSPIPRDNTEAFF	TGTGCCAGCAGCCCCATACCCCGGGATAACACTGAAGCTTTCTTT
NA	TRBV15	NA	TRBJ1-3	CATSREAGFSGNTIYF	TGTGCCACCAGCAGAGAGGCGGGATTCTCTGGAAACACCATATATTTT
NA	TRBV24-1	once	TRBJ1-1	CATRNEVGEAFF	TGTGCCACCAGAAATGAGGTCGGTGAAGCTTTCTTT